Listed below are T cell receptor beta chains from one sample, sequenced in a study of cytomegalovirus exposure and HLA in healthy donors. Sequenced by immunoSEQ multiplex PCR; TCRdb stores in-frame clones only, minus some. The sample consists of nearly 110,000 clones, more than 70% of them appearing once. Sequenced input: PBMCs. The receptors derive from a man in his thirties or forties in good health and CMV-seronegative. The CDR3 runs from the conserved cysteine through the conserved F or W. Fields, in order: J gene, D gene, clone size, V gene, CDR3 protein, CDR3 DNA. D genes are given only for firm matches. Some rows mark clone size as missing; the rest say once, few, many or name a class of expanded clone.

J gene: TRBJ2-2; D gene: -; clone size: -; V gene: TRBV6-1; CDR3 protein: CASSEAQNRVTGELFF; CDR3 DNA: TGTGCCAGCAGTGAAGCGCAAAACAGGGTCACCGGGGAGCTGTTTTTT
J gene: TRBJ1-2; D gene: -; clone size: few; V gene: TRBV7-9; CDR3 protein: CASTGRLEYGYTF; CDR3 DNA: TGTGCCAGCACTGGCAGGCTTGAATATGGCTACACCTTC
J gene: TRBJ2-7; D gene: -; clone size: -; V gene: TRBV6-1; CDR3 protein: CASSKGRGSSYEQYF; CDR3 DNA: TGTGCCAGCAGCAAGGGGCGAGGCTCCTCCTACGAGCAGTACTTC
J gene: TRBJ2-2; D gene: TRBD2; clone size: -; V gene: TRBV7-9; CDR3 protein: CASSSPGGANTGELFF; CDR3 DNA: TGTGCCAGCAGCTCGCCCGGGGGGGCGAACACCGGGGAGCTGTTTTTT
J gene: TRBJ1-5; D gene: -; clone size: few; V gene: TRBV10-3; CDR3 protein: CAIAGYSNQPQHF; CDR3 DNA: TGTGCCATTGCAGGATATAGCAATCAGCCCCAGCATTTT
J gene: TRBJ2-7; D gene: -; clone size: -; V gene: TRBV9; CDR3 protein: CASAGGSYEQYF; CDR3 DNA: TGTGCCAGCGCAGGAGGATCCTACGAGCAGTACTTC
J gene: TRBJ1-1; D gene: -; clone size: -; V gene: TRBV6-5; CDR3 protein: CASSQQRVGTEAFF; CDR3 DNA: TGTGCCAGCAGCCAACAGAGGGTGGGCACTGAAGCTTTCTTT
J gene: TRBJ1-1; D gene: -; clone size: -; V gene: TRBV5-8; CDR3 protein: CASSPWEVNTEAFF; CDR3 DNA: TGTGCCAGCAGCCCCTGGGAGGTGAACACTGAAGCTTTCTTT
J gene: TRBJ2-3; D gene: -; clone size: -; V gene: TRBV12-2; CDR3 protein: CASRPEGGYTQYF; CDR3 DNA: TGTGCAAGTCGCCCGGAAGGCGGGTATACGCAGTATTTT
J gene: TRBJ2-1; D gene: TRBD2; clone size: -; V gene: TRBV28; CDR3 protein: CASSPSGSSYNEQFF; CDR3 DNA: TGTGCCAGCAGTCCTAGCGGGAGCTCCTACAATGAGCAGTTCTTC
J gene: TRBJ1-1; D gene: TRBD1; clone size: -; V gene: TRBV7-9; CDR3 protein: CASSLSGQGPNTEAFF; CDR3 DNA: TGTGCCAGCAGCTTATCAGGACAGGGTCCGAACACTGAAGCTTTCTTT